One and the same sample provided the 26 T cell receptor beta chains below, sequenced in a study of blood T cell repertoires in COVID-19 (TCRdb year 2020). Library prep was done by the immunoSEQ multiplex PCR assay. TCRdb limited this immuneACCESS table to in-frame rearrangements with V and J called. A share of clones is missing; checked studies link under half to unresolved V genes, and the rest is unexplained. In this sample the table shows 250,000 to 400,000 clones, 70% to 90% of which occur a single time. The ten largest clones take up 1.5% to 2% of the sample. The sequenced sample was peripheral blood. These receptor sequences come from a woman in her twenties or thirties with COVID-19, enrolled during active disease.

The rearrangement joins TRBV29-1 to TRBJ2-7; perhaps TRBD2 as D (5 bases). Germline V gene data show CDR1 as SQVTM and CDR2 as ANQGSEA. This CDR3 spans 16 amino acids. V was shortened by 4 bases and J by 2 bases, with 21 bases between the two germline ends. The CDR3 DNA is TGCAGCGTTGGCCGCCTCATGAGGACTGGAGCCTACGAGCAGTACTTC. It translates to CSVGRLMRTGAYEQYF.

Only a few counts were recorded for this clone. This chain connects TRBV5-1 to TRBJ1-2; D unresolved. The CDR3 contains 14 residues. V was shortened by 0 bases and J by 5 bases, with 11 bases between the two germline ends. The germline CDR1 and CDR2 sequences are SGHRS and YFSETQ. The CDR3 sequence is CASSLDTATYGYTF. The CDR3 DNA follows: TGCGCCAGCAGCTTGGATACAGCCACTTATGGCTACACCTTC.

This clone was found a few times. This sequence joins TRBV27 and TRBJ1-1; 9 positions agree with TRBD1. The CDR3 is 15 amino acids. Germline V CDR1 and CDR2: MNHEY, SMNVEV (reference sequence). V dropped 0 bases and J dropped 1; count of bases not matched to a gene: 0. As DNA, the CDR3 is TGTGCCAGCAGTTTATCGACAGGGGGGAACACTGAAGCTTTCTTT. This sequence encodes CASSLSTGGNTEAFF.

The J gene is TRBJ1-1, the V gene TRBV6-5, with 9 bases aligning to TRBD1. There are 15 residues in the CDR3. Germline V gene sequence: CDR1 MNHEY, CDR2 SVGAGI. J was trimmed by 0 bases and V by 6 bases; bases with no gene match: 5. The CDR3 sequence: CASRPGTGLNTEAFF. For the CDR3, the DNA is TGTGCCAGCAGACCCGGGACAGGGTTGAACACTGAAGCTTTCTTT.

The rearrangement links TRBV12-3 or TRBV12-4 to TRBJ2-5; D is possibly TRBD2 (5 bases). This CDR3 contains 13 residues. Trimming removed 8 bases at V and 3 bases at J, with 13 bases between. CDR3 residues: CASSRGREETQYF. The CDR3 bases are TGTGCCAGCTCTCGGGGTCGGGAAGAGACCCAGTACTTC.

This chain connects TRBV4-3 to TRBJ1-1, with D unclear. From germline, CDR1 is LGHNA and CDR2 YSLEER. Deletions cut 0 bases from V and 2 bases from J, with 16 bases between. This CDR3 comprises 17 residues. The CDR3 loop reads CASSQDLANRGNTEAFF. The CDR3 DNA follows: TGCGCCAGCAGCCAAGACTTAGCAAATCGGGGAAACACTGAAGCTTTCTTT.

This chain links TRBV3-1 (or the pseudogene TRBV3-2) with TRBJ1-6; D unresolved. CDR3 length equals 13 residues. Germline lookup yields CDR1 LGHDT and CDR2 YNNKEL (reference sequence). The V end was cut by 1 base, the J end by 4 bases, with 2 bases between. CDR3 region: CASSQAYNSPLHF. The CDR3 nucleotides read TGTGCCAGCAGCCAAGCGTATAATTCACCCCTCCACTTT.

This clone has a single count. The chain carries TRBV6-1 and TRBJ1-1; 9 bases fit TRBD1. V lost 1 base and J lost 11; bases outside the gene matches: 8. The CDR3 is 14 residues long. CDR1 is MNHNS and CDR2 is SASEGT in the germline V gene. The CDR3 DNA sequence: TGTGCCAGCAGTGAAGTAGGACAGGGGTTGCGCGCTTTCTTT. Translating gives CASSEVGQGLRAFF.

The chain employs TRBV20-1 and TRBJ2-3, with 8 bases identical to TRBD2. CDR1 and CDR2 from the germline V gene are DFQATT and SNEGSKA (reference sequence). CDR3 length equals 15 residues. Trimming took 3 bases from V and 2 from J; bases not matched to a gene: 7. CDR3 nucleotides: TGCAGTGCTAGTCCAGCGGGGGCTTTCACAGATACGCAGTATTTT. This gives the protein CSASPAGAFTDTQYF.

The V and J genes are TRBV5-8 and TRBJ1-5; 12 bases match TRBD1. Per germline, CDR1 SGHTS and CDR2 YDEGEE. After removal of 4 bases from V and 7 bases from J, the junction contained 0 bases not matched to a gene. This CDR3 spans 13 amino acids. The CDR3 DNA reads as TGTGCCAGCAGCGGGACAGGGGGCCAGCCCCAGCATTTT. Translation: CASSGTGGQPQHF.

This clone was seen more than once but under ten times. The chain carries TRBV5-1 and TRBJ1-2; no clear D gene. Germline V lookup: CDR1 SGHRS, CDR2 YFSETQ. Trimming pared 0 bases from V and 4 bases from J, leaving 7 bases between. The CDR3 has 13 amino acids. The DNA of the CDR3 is TGCGCCAGCAGCTTGGGTAACACCTATGGCTACACCTTC. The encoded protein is CASSLGNTYGYTF.

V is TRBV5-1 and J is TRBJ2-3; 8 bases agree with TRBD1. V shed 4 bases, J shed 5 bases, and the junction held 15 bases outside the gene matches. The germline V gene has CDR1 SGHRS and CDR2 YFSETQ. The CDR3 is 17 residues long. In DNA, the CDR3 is TGCGCCAGCAGCCCTTCGTACGGGACAGGATACATAGATACGCAGTATTTT. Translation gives CASSPSYGTGYIDTQYF.

CDR3 in DNA: TGTGCCAGCAGCTTGTTGGTCAGCGGCACAGATACGCAGTATTTT. The encoded protein is CASSLLVSGTDTQYF. V usage is TRBV5-5 and J usage is TRBJ2-3; no reliable D call. Germline CDR1 reads SGHKS; CDR2 reads YYEKEE (reference sequence). The CDR3 runs 15 residues. Deletions cut 1 base from V and 1 base from J, with 10 bases between.

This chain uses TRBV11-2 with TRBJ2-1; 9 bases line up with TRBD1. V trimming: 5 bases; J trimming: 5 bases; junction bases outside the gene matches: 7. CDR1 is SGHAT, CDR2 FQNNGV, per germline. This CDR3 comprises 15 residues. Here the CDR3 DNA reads TGTGCCAGCAGCCAATCATGGACAGGGGACAATGAGCAGTTCTTC. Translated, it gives CASSQSWTGDNEQFF. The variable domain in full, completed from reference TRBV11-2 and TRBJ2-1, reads EAGVAQSPRYKIIEKRQSVAFWCNPISGHATLYWYQQILGQGPKLLIQFQNNGVVDDSQLPKDRFSAERLKGVDSTLKIQPAKLEDSAVYLCASSQSWTGDNEQFFGPGTRLTVL.

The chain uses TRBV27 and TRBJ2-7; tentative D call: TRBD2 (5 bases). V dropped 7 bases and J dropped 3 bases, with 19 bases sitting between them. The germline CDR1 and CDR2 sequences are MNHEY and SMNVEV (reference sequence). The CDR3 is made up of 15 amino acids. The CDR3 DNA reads TGTGCCAGCAAGACTTACTCGGACTCGAACTACGAGCAGTACTTC. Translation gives CASKTYSDSNYEQYF.

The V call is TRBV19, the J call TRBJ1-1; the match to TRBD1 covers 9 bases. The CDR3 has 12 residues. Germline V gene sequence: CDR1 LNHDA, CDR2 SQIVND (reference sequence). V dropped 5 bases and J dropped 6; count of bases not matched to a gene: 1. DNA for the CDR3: TGTGCCAGTAGTGACAGGGGGGCTGAAGCTTTCTTT. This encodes CASSDRGAEAFF.

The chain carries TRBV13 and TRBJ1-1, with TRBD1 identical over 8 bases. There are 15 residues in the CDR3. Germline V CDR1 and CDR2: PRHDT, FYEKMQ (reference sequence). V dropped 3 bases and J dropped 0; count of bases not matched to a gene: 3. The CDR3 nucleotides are TGTGCCAGCAGCTTCGGACAGGGATTGAACACTGAAGCTTTCTTT. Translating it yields CASSFGQGLNTEAFF.

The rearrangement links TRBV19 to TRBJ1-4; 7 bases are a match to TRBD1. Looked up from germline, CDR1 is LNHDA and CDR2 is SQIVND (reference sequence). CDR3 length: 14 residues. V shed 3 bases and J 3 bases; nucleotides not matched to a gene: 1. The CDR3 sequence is CASSIGTANEKLFF. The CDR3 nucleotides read TGTGCCAGTAGTATCGGGACAGCTAATGAAAAACTGTTTTTT.

Here the CDR3 reads CASSAAAETEAFF. Written as DNA, the CDR3 is TGCGCCAGCAGCGCCGCGGCGGAAACTGAAGCTTTCTTT. V gene TRBV5-1 combines with J gene TRBJ1-1, with unresolved D. The germline gives CDR1 SGHRS, CDR2 YFSETQ. The length of the CDR3 is 13 residues. Trimming took off 4 bases at V and 5 bases at J, with 12 bases between the two ends.

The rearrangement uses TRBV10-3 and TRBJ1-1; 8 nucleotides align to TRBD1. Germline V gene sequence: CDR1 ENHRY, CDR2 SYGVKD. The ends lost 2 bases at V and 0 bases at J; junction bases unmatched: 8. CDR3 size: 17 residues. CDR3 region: CAISEDGQGRVNTEAFF. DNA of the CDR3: TGTGCCATCAGTGAGGACGGACAGGGCCGGGTGAACACTGAAGCTTTCTTT.

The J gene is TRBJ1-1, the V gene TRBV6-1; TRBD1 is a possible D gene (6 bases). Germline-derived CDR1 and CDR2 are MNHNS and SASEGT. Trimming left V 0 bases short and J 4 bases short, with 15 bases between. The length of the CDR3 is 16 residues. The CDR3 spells CASSEAAYRVRTEAFF. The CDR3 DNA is TGTGCCAGCAGTGAAGCGGCTTACAGGGTCCGCACTGAAGCTTTCTTT.

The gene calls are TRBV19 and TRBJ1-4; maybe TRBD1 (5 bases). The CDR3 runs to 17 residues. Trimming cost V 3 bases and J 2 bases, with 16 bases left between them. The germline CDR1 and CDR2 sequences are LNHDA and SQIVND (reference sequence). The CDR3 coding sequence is TGTGCCAGTAGTATCACCAGGGCCCCAGGGACTAATGAAAAACTGTTTTTT. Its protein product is CASSITRAPGTNEKLFF.

In DNA, the CDR3 is TGTGCCAGCAGCTCCGAGGGGGGGGCAACTAATGAAAAACTGTTTTTT. Translated: CASSSEGGATNEKLFF. The V gene is TRBV5-4, the J gene TRBJ1-4; D might be TRBD1 (6 bases). The CDR3 covers 16 residues. The germline gives CDR1 SGHNT, CDR2 YYREEE (reference sequence). V was cut by 3 bases and J by 0 bases, with 12 bases left in between.

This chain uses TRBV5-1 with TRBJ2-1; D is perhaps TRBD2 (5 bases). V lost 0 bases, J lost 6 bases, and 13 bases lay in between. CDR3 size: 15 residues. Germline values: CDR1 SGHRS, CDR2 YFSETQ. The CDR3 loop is CASSLDGVTSNEQFF. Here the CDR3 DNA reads TGCGCCAGCAGCTTGGACGGGGTGACCAGCAATGAGCAGTTCTTC.

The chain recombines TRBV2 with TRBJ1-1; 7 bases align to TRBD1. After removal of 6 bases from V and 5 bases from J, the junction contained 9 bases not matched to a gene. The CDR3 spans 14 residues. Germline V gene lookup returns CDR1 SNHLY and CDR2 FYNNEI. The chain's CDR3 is CASSVQGLRTEAFF. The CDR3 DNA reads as TGTGCCAGCAGCGTACAGGGGTTGAGGACTGAAGCTTTCTTT.

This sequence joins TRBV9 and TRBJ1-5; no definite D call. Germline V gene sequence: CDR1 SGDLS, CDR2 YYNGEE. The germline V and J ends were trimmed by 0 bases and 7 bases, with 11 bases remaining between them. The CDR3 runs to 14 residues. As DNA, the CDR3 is TGTGCCAGCAGCGTAGGTGAGGGCCTCCAGCCCCAGCATTTT. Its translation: CASSVGEGLQPQHF.